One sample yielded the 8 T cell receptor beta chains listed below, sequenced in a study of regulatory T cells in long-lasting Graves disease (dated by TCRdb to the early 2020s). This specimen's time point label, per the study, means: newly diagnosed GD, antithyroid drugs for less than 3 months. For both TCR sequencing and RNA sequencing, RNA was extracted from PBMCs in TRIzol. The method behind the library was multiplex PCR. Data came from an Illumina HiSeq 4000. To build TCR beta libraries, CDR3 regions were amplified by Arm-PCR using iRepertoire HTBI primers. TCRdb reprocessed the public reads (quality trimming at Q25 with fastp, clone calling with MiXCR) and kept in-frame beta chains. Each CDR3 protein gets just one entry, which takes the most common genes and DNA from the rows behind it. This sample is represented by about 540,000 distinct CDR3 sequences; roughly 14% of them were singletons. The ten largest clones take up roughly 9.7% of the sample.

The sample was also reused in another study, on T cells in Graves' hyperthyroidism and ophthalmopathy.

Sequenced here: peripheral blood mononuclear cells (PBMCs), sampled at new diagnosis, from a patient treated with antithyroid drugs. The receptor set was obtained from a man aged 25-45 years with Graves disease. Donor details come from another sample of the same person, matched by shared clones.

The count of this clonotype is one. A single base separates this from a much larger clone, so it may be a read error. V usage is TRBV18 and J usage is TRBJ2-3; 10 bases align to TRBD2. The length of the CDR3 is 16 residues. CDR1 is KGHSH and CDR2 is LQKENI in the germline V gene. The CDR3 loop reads CASSPGRLAGADTRYF. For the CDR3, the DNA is TGTGCCAGCTCACCAGGCCGTCTAGCGGGGGCAGATACGCGGTATTTT.

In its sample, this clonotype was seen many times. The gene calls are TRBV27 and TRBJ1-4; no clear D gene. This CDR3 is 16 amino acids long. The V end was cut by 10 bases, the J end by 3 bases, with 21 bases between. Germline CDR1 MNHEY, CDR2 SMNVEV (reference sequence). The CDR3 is CATSRAGWTPNEKLFF. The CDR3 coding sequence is TGTGCCACCTCGCGGGCAGGTTGGACGCCTAATGAAAAACTGTTTTTT. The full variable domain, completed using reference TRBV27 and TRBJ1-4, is EAQVTQNPRYLITVTGKKLTVTCSQNMNHEYMSWYRQDPGLGLRQIYYSMNVEVTDKGDVPEGYKVSRKEKRNFPLILESPSPNQTSLYFCATSRAGWTPNEKLFFGSGTQLSVL.

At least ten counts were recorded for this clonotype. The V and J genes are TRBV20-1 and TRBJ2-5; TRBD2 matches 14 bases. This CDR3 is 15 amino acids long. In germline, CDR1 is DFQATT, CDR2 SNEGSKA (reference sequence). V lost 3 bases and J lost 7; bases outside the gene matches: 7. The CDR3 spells CSARTSGRGPGTQYF. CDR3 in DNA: TGCAGTGCTAGGACTAGCGGGAGGGGTCCGGGGACCCAGTACTTC.

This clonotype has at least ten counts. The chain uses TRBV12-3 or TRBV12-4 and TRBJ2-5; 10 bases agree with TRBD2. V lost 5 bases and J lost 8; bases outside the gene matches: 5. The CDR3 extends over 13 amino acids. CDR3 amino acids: CASSPGTSVTQYF. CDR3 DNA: TGTGCCAGCAGTCCCGGGACTAGCGTTACCCAGTACTTC.

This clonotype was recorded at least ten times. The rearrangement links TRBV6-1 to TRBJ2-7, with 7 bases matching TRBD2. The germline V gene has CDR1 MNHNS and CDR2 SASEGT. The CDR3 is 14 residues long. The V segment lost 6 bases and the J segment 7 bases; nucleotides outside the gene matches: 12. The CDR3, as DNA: TGTGCCAGCAGAGGCTCAAGCGGGACTTGGGAGCAGTACTTC. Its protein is CASRGSSGTWEQYF.

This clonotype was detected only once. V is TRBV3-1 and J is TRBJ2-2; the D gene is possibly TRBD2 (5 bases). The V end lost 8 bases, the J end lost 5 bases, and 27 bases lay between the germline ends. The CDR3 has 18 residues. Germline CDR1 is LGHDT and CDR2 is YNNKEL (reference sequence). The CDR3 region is CASGSRNRPGLVTGELFF. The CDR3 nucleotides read TGTGCCAGCGGCTCCAGAAATAGACCGGGATTAGTAACCGGGGAGCTGTTTTTT.

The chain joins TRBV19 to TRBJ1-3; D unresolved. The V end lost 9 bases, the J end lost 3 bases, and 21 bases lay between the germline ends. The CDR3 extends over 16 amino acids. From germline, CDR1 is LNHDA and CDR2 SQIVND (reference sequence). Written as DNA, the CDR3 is TGTGCCAGCACAACCACTTGGGGTGTTGGTGGAAACACCATATATTTT. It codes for CASTTTWGVGGNTIYF.

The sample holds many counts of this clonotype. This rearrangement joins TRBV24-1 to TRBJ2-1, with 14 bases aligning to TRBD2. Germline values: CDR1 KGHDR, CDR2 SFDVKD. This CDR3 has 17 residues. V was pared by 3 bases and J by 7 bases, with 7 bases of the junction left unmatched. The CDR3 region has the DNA TGTGCCACCAGTGATCCCGGGACTAGCGGGAGAGGAAATGAGCAGTTCTTC. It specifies CATSDPGTSGRGNEQFF.